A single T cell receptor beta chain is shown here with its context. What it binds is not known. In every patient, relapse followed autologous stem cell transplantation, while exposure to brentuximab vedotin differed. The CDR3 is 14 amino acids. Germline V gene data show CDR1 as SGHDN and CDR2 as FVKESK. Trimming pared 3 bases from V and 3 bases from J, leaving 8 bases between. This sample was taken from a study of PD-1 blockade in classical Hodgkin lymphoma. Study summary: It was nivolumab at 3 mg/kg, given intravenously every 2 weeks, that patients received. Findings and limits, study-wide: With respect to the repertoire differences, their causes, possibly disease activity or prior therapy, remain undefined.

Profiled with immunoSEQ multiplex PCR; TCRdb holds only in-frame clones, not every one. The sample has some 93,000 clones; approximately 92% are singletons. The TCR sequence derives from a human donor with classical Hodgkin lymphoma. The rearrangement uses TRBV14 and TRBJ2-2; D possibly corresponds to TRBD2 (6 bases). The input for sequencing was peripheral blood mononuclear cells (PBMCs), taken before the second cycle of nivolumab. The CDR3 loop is CASSQGGYTGELFF. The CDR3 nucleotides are TGTGCCAGCAGCCAGGGGGGTTACACCGGGGAGCTGTTTTTT.